Listed below are T cell receptor beta chains from one sample, sequenced in a study of radiation and T cells in renal cell carcinoma. The repertoire was sequenced with immunoSEQ multiplex PCR; TCRdb's copy has only in-frame clones and lacks some. This sample has 130,000 to 150,000 clones, with 80% to 90% found just once. The specimen comprised blood, sampled from a patient whose treatment included radiotherapy and nephrectomy. These receptors were taken from a woman between 50 and 59 years old with renal cell carcinoma. CDR3s include the opening cysteine and the closing phenylalanine or tryptophan. Each record gives: V gene, D gene, J gene, clone size, CDR3 protein, CDR3 DNA. The D gene is left open where the match is weak. For some rows the clone size is stated as once, few or many, or as a class when expanded; others skip it.

TRBV19	.	TRBJ1-5	few	CASSLTGSNQPQHF	TGTGCCAGTAGCCTGACAGGTTCCAATCAGCCCCAGCATTTT
TRBV28	.	TRBJ1-1	few	CASSLYTLNTEAFF	TGTGCCAGCAGTCTCTACACACTGAACACTGAAGCTTTCTTT
TRBV5-1	.	TRBJ2-2	.	CASSLTGIGELFF	TGCGCCAGCAGCTTGACAGGGATCGGGGAGCTGTTTTTT
TRBV10-3	TRBD1	TRBJ2-3	.	CAIRRTGIGTDTQYF	TGTGCCATCCGCCGGACAGGCATTGGCACAGATACGCAGTATTTT
TRBV19	.	TRBJ2-2	.	CASSIGAATGELFF	TGTGCCAGTAGTATAGGGGCAGCCACCGGGGAGCTGTTTTTT
TRBV5-6	.	TRBJ2-1	.	CASSFKDHWYDEQFF	TGTGCCAGCAGCTTTAAGGACCACTGGTATGATGAGCAGTTCTTC
TRBV4-3	.	TRBJ1-3	.	CASSASGSSGNTIYF	TGCGCCAGCAGCGCCTCTGGCAGCTCTGGAAACACCATATATTTT
TRBV7-2	.	TRBJ2-1	once	CASTQGSNEQFF	TGTGCCAGCACCCAGGGTAGCAATGAGCAGTTCTTC
TRBV7-8	.	TRBJ2-1	.	CASSLRRQEIYNEQFF	TGTGCCAGCAGCTTAAGGCGCCAGGAGATCTACAATGAGCAGTTCTTC
TRBV28	.	TRBJ1-2	.	CASSLVGDTNYGYTF	TGTGCCAGCAGTCTCGTAGGGGACACTAACTATGGCTACACCTTC
TRBV5-1	.	TRBJ2-7	once	CASSFDSIGEQYF	TGCGCCAGCAGCTTTGACAGCATAGGAGAGCAGTACTTC
TRBV9	TRBD1	TRBJ2-7	.	CASSVGQGASRYEQYF	TGTGCCAGCAGCGTAGGCCAGGGGGCTTCTAGGTACGAGCAGTACTTC
TRBV7-2	.	TRBJ2-3	.	CASSIRAGSGTDTQYF	TGTGCCAGCAGCATTCGGGCGGGGTCGGGCACAGATACGCAGTATTTT
TRBV2	TRBD1	TRBJ1-2	few	CASHPGTDGYTF	TGTGCCAGTCATCCTGGGACAGACGGCTACACCTTC
TRBV7-2	TRBD2	TRBJ2-4	.	CASSLGGLADAKNIQYF	TGTGCCAGCAGCTTAGGCGGACTAGCGGATGCCAAAAACATTCAGTACTTC
TRBV18	TRBD1	TRBJ1-6	.	CASSPGQGAGSPLHF	TGTGCCAGCTCACCCGGTCAGGGGGCAGGTTCACCCCTCCACTTT
TRBV5-6	.	TRBJ1-5	.	CASSPGQGNQPQHF	TGTGCCAGCAGCCCCGGACAAGGCAATCAGCCCCAGCATTTT
TRBV6-5	.	TRBJ2-7	.	CASRRDRRPTYEQYF	TGTGCCAGCAGACGCGACAGGCGCCCAACCTACGAGCAGTACTTC
TRBV28	TRBD1	TRBJ1-4	.	CASSLAGQGNEKLFF	TGTGCCAGCAGTTTGGCGGGACAGGGGAATGAAAAACTGTTTTTT
TRBV5-6	.	TRBJ1-5	.	CASSSGQSNQPQHF	TGTGCCAGCAGCTCAGGACAGTCCAATCAGCCCCAGCATTTT
TRBV19	.	TRBJ1-1	.	CASSVGTENTEAFF	TGTGCCAGTAGTGTCGGGACCGAGAACACTGAAGCTTTCTTT
TRBV27	.	TRBJ1-5	.	CASSPKARGSQHF	TGTGCCAGCAGTCCCAAAGCCCGTGGGTCCCAGCATTTT
TRBV5-6	.	TRBJ2-7	.	CASSLVGARSEQYF	TGTGCCAGCAGCTTGGTAGGGGCGCGTAGTGAGCAGTACTTC
TRBV5-4	.	TRBJ2-5	.	CASSSPAGLSETQYF	TGTGCCAGCAGCTCTCCAGCGGGTTTAAGCGAGACCCAGTACTTC
TRBV4-2	TRBD1	TRBJ1-1	few	CASSWTGAVGAFF	TGTGCCAGCAGCTGGACAGGGGCCGTAGGAGCTTTCTTT
TRBV7-9	TRBD2	TRBJ2-3	.	CASSPHLFSSGTSTDTQYF	TGTGCCAGCAGCCCCCACCTATTCTCTAGCGGAACTAGCACAGATACGCAGTATTTT
TRBV6-1	.	TRBJ2-7	.	CASSEAIEQYF	TGTGCCAGCAGTGAAGCGATCGAGCAGTACTTC
TRBV5-6	.	TRBJ1-1	.	CASSPSIKNTEAFF	TGTGCCAGCAGCCCGTCGATTAAGAACACTGAAGCTTTCTTT
TRBV7-2	.	TRBJ1-3	.	CASSLSGASGNTIYF	TGTGCCAGCAGCTTGTCAGGGGCCTCTGGAAACACCATATATTTT